Reported below is one TCR beta chain. The data belong to a study of blood T cell repertoires in COVID-19. The overall study: Some COVID-19 samples were acute and others convalescent; all came from the United States, Italy and Spain. In each case, the material was cDNA or gDNA derived from T cells, B-cell-depleted T cells, or PBMCs.

Authors' analysis steps: Counts of nucleated cells, estimated from reference gene primer amplification, were obtained. Here immunoSEQ multiplex PCR was the method, and the copy in TCRdb shows in-frame clones only, minus some. V and J calls and clone size are as listed in that table; D and trimming were resolved from the DNA. This table holds under 200,000 clones, under 85% found once. Germline V CDR1 and CDR2: SGHVS, FQNEAQ. V was clipped by 5 bases and J by 6 bases, with 11 bases between them. The CDR3 has 13 residues. The TCR originated in a man between 65 and 80 years old with acute or convalescent COVID-19. J is TRBJ2-1 and V is TRBV7-8; D is unclear. Sequenced: peripheral blood. The CDR3 here is CASSLPRRNEQFF. The CDR3, as DNA: TGTGCCAGCAGCCTCCCGCGTCGCAATGAGCAGTTCTTC.